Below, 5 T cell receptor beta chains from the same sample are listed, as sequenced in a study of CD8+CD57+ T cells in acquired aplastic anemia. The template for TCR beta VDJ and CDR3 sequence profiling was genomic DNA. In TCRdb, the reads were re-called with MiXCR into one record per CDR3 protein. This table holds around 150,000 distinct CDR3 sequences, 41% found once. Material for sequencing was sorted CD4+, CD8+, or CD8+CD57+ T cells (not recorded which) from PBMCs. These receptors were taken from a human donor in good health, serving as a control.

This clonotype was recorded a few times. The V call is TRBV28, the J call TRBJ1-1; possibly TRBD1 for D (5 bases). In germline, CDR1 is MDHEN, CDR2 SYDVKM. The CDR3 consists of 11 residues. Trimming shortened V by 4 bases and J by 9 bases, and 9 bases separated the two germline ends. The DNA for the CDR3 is TGTGCCAGCAGTTGGGGGAGCCAAGCTTTCTTT. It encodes CASSWGSQAFF.

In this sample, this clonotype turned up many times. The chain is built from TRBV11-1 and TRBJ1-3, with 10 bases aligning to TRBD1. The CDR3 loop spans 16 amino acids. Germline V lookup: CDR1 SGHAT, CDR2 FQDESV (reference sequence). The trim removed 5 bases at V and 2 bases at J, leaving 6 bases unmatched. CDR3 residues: CASSRTGGNAGNTIYF. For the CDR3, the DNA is TGTGCCAGCAGCCGGACAGGGGGAAACGCTGGAAACACCATATATTTT.

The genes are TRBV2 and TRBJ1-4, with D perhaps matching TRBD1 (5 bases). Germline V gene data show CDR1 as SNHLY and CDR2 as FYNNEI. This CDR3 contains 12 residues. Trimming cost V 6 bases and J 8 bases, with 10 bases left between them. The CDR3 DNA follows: TGTGCCAGCAGGGACAATCCAGAAAAACTGTTTTTT. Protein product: CASRDNPEKLFF.

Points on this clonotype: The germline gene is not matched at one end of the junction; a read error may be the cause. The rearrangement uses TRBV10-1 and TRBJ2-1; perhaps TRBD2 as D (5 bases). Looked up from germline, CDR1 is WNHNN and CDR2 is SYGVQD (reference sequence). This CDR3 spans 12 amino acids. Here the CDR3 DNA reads TGCGCCAGTTGGTTCACTAGTCCTCTGAGGATCTTC. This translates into CASWFTSPLRIF.

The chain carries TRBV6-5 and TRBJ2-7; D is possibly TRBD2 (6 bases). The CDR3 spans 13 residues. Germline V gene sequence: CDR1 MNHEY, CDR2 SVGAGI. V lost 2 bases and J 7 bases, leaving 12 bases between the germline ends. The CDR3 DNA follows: TGTGCCAGCAGTTACCCGTATGGGGGGGAGCAGTACTTC. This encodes CASSYPYGGEQYF.